This T cell receptor (beta chain) was sequenced during a study of cytomegalovirus exposure and HLA in healthy donors. The PCR employed 60 Vbeta primers together with 13 Jbeta primers. Per the study methods: Unique TCR beta chains totaled 65 million to 95 million in a later count, with roughly 10 million of them shared. TCRdb keeps only in-frame clones here, not all; method: immunoSEQ multiplex PCR. V, J and clone size are those of that table, while D and trimming were read from the DNA. The sample comprises about 180,000 clones, approximately 84% of which are singletons, and about 1.3% rests with the top ten. Study findings and constraints: A later analysis reportedly found fewer N-insertions in an Asian-associated ancestry cluster than the approximately 670-donor mean. Later analysis indicated greater clonal expansion among HLA-associated TCR beta chains than among equally common other chains. There were 150 to 200 TCR beta chains listed as cytomegalovirus-associated.

Germline V CDR1 and CDR2: MGHDK, SYGVNS. The V gene lost 9 bases and the J gene lost 4 bases, with 12 bases spanning the gap. CDR3 length: 12 amino acids. Regarding this clone: Its antigen is still unknown.

V usage is TRBV25-1 and J usage is TRBJ1-2, with D tentatively TRBD1 (6 bases). Sequenced material: PBMCs. This clonotype was obtained from a girl between 5 and 17 years old in good health and CMV-seropositive. CDR3 coding DNA: TGTGCCAGTAGGACAGAGAGCTATGGCTACACCTTC. Its protein product is CASRTESYGYTF.